This T cell receptor (beta chain) was captured by sequencing in a study of neoadjuvant nivolumab and ipilimumab in lung cancer (dated by TCRdb to 2018 to 2020). Some background on the complete study: In the NEOSTAR trial, nivolumab was administered intravenously at 3 mg/kg on days 1, 15 and 29, and the combination arm also received ipilimumab 1 mg/kg on day 1 only. The primary trial endpoint was the major pathologic response (MPR) rate in the intention-to-treat population in each study arm. Seven patients had matched pretherapy and resected tumor pairs analyzed, with four treated with nivolumab and three with nivolumab plus ipilimumab. The study compared TCR repertoires in pretherapy (baseline) peripheral blood with TCR repertoires in tumors resected at surgery following neoadjuvant immune checkpoint blockade. In the trial, almost 45 patients with operable NSCLC were treated, of whom about 23 were randomized to nivolumab monotherapy and 21 to nivolumab plus ipilimumab. What the research found in general, with its limitations: From pretherapy to surgery, tumor T-cell richness and clonality increased in three of three dual-therapy tumors but in only two of four nivolumab-treated tumors. TCR richness in pretherapy blood showed a positive correlation with richness in tumors resected after neoadjuvant therapy (Spearman R of about 0.81). There was no significant correlation between TCR clonality and pathologic tumor regression, and just a single major-pathologic-response sample was available for the clonality-regression analysis. TCR richness and clonality were greater in resected tumors than in tumor-adjacent uninvolved lung, and increases were seen in more dual-therapy-treated tumors. TCR sequencing was performed in a small number of samples.

Explained via the paper, the time point label denotes: at surgical resection after neoadjuvant nivolumab +/- ipilimumab. The samples were taken from NEOSTAR, a phase 2 randomized trial in operable NSCLC that tested neoadjuvant nivolumab or nivolumab plus ipilimumab, followed by surgery. In this sample, this clone turned up a few times. Its antigen is currently not known. The sample holds no much larger clone one base away, and base qualities are not on file. Receptor libraries were prepared by the immunoSEQ multiplex PCR assay. In the authors' own workflow: Repertoires were summarized by richness and clonality, and significantly expanded and contracted clones were identified between pre- and post-therapy samples. TCRdb re-hosts the immuneACCESS table, in-frame sequences only. Its copies lack some clones; in the studies checked, an unresolved V gene accounts for under half of them, and the cause for the rest is not known. D and trimming were read from the DNA, whereas the V and J calls and clone size are those reported in that table. In all, the sample holds roughly 6,000 clones, and about 65% of those were seen once. The ten top clones hold roughly 15% of the sample.

The cysteine opens and the phenylalanine closes a CDR3 of 15 amino acids. Solely the CDR3 DNA is kept, with 45 bases framed from the first base. Clipping removes 1 base from V and 6 bases from J, with 3 as the unmatched junction base count. Per the germline V gene, SGHTA is the CDR1 and FQGNSA is the CDR2. The source of this sequence is an adult with non-small cell lung cancer. The chain joins TRBV7-2 to TRBJ2-2, and 9 junction bases match TRBD1. This material consisted of tumor tissue, taken after neoadjuvant nivolumab, alone or with ipilimumab, at or shortly before surgery. CDR3 protein: CASSLGDRVAGELFF. In nucleotide form, the sequence is TGTGCCAGCAGCTTAGGGGACAGGGTCGCCGGGGAGCTGTTTTTT.